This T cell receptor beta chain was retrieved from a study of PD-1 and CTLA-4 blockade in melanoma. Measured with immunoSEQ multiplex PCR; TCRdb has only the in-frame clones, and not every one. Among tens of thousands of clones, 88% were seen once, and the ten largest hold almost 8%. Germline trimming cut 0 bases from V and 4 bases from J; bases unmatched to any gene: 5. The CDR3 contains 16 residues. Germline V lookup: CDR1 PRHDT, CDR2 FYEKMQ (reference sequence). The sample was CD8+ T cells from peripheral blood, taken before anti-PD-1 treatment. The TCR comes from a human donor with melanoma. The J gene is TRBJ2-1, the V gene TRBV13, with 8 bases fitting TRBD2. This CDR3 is CASSLGQGGGYNEQFF. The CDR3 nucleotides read TGTGCCAGCAGCTTAGGCCAGGGCGGGGGGTACAATGAGCAGTTCTTC.